The entry below describes one T cell receptor beta chain. The antigen is unknown. The V end was cut by 0 bases, the J end by 2 bases, with 11 bases between. The V gene's germline CDR1 is KGHSH and CDR2 LQKENI. The CDR3 totals 15 residues. This record comes from a study of cytomegalovirus exposure and HLA in healthy donors. Points from the study as a whole: Analyzed later, association rates of TCRs varied across HLA loci, with DRB1 most and HLA-C fewest. Some V segments, including TRBV6-2 and TRBV6-3, were excluded as indistinguishable.

Vbeta (60) and Jbeta (13) primers were used in the PCR. In the original workflow: There were some 87 million unique TCR beta chains by a later count, and about 12 million of them were shared. The protocol was immunoSEQ multiplex PCR, while the TCRdb copy is restricted to in-frame clones and leaves out a portion. The D gene and trimming were derived from the DNA, and the V and J assignments and clone size from that table. The sample lists 110,000 to 150,000 clones; around three quarters were seen once. The sample was PBMCs. This rearrangement joins TRBV18 to TRBJ2-7, with D maybe TRBD1 (5 bases). The TCR was taken from a man aged 40-55 years in good health and CMV-seronegative. For the CDR3, the DNA is TGTGCCAGCTCACCACCTCTAGACAGCCCCTACGAGCAGTACTTC. Protein product: CASSPPLDSPYEQYF.